This T cell receptor (beta chain) was observed in a study of lung T cells in sarcoidosis with Löfgren's syndrome. Broader study findings: The most expanded V genes in Löfgren's patients were reportedly TRAV12-1 and TRBV2.

MiXCR was run by TCRdb on the reads, yielding one entry per CDR3 protein. The data hold fewer than 80,000 distinct CDR3 sequences, with 21% observed a single time. At least ten counts were recorded for this clonotype. What it recognizes is unknown. V was pared by 6 bases and J by 0 bases, with 13 bases between. The CDR3 is made up of 15 amino acids. Germline values: CDR1 MNHNS, CDR2 SASEGT. What was sequenced was CD4+ T cells from PBMCs. The receptor comes from a human donor with sarcoidosis (Löfgren's syndrome or another form), or a control subject (not recorded which). The chain uses TRBV6-1 and TRBJ2-3; D is uncertain. The DNA of the CDR3 is TGTGCCAGCAGGCCGACGGTGACTAGCACAGATACGCAGTATTTT. This translates into CASRPTVTSTDTQYF.